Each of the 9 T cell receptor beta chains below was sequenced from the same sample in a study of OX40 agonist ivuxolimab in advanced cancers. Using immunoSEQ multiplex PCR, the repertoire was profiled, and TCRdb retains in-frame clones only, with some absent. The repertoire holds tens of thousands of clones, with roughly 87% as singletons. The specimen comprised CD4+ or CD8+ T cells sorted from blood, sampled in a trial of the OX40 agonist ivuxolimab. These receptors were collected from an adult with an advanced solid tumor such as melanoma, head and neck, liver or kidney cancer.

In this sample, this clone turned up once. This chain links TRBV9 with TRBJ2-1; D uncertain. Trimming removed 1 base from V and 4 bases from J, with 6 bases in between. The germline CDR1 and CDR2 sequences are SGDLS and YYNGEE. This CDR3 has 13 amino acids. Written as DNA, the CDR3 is TGTGCCAGCAGCGTAAAAGGTTACAATGAGCAGTTCTTC. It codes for CASSVKGYNEQFF.

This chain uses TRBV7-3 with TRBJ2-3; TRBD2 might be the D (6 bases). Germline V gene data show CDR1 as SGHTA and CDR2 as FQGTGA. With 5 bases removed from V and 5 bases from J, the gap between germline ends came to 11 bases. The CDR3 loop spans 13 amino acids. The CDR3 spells CASSPWDLDTQYF. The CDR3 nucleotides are TGTGCCAGCAGCCCTTGGGACTTAGATACGCAGTATTTT.

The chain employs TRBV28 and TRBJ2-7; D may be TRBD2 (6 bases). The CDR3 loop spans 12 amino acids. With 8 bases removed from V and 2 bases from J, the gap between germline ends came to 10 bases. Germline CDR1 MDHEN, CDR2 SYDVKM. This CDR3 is CASRAGPYEQYF. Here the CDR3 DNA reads TGTGCCAGCCGAGCGGGCCCCTACGAGCAGTACTTC.

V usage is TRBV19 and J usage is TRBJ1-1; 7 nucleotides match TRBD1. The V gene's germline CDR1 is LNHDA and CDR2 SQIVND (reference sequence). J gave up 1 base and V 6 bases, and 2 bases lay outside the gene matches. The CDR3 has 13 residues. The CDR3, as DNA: TGTGCCAGTAGCGGGACAGCGAACACTGAAGCTTTCTTT. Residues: CASSGTANTEAFF.

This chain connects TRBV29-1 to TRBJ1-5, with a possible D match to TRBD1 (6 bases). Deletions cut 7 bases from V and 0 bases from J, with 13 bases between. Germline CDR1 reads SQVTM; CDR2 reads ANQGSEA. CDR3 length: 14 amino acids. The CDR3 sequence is CSASTGNSNQPQHF. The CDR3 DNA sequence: TGCAGCGCCTCCACAGGGAATAGCAATCAGCCCCAGCATTTT.

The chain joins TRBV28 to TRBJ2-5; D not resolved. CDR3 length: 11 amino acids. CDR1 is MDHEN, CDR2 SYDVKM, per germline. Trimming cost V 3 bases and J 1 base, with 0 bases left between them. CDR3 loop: CASSFQETQYF. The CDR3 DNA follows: TGTGCCAGCAGTTTCCAAGAGACCCAGTACTTC. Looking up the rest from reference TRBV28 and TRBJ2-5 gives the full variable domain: DVKVTQSSRYLVKRTGEKVFLECVQDMDHENMFWYRQDPGLGLRLIYFSYDVKMKEKGDIPEGYSVSREKKERFSLILESASTNQTSMYLCASSFQETQYFGPGTRLLVL.

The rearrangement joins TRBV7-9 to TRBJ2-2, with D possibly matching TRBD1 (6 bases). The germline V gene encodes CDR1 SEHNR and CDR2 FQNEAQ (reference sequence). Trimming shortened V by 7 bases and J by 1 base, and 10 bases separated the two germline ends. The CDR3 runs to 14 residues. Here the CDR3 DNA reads TGTGCCAGCAACGGACAGCTGAACACCGGGGAGCTGTTTTTT. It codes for CASNGQLNTGELFF. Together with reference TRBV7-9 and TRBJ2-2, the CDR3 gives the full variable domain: DTGVSQNPRHKITKRGQNVTFRCDPISEHNRLYWYRQTLGQGPEFLTYFQNEAQLEKSRLLSDRFSAERPKGSFSTLEIQRTEQGDSAMYLCASNGQLNTGELFFGEGSRLTVL.

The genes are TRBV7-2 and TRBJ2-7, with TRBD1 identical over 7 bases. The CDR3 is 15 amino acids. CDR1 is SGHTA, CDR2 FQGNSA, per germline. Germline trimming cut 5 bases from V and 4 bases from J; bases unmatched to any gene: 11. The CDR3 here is CASSPRTGWYYEQYV. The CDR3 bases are TGTGCCAGCAGCCCTAGGACAGGATGGTATTACGAGCAGTACGTC.

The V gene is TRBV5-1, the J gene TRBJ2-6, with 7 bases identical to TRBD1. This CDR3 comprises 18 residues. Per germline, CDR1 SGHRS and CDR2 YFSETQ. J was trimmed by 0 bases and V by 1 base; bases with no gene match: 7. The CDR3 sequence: CASSLTGQLNSGANVLTF. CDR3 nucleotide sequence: TGCGCCAGCAGCTTGACGGGACAGCTTAACTCTGGGGCCAACGTCCTGACTTTC.